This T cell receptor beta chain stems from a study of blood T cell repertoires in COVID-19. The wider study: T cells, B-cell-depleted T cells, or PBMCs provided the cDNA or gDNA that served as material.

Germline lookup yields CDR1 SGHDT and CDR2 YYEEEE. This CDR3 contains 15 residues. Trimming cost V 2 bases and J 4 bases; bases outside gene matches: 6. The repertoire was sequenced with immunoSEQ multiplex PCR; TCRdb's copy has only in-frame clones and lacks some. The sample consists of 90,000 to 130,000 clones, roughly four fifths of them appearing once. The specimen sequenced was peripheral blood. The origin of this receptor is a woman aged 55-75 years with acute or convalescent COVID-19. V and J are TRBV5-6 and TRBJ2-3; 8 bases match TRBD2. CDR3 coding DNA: TGTGCCAGCAGCTTTGCGGGGGGTGGCGCAGATACGCAGTATTTT. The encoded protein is CASSFAGGGADTQYF.